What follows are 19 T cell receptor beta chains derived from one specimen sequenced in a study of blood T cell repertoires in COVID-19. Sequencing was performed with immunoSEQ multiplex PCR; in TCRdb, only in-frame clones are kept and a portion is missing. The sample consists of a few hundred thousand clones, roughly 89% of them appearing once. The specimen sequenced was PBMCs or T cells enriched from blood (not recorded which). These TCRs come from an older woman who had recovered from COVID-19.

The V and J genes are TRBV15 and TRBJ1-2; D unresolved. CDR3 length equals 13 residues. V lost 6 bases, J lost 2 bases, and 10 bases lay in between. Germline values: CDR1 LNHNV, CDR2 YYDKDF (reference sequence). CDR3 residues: CATSGGRNYGYTF. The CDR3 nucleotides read TGTGCCACCAGTGGCGGGAGAAACTATGGCTACACCTTC.

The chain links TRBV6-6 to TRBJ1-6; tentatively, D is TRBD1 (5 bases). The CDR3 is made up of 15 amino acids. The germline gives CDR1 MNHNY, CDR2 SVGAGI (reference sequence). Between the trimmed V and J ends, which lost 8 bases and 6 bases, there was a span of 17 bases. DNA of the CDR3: TGTGCCAGCTCCTGGGGCAGAAACTTTAATTCACCCCTCCACTTT. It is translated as CASSWGRNFNSPLHF.

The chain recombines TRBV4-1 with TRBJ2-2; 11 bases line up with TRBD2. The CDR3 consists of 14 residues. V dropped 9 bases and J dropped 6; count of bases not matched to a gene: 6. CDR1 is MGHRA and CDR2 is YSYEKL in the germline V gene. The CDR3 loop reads CASTLAGGSGELFF. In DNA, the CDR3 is TGCGCCAGTACCCTAGCGGGGGGTTCCGGGGAGCTGTTTTTT.

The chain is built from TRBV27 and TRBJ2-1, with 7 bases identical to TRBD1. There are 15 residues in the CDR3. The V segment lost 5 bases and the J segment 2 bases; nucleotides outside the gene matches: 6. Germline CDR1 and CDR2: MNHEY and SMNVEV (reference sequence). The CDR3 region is CASSPDRVAYNEQFF. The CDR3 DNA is TGTGCCAGCAGTCCAGACAGGGTCGCCTACAATGAGCAGTTCTTC.

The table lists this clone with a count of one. CDR3 nucleotides: TGTGCCAGCAGTGAAGCGGCAGGGTGGTACTCGAACACTGAAGCTTTCTTT. It yields the protein CASSEAAGWYSNTEAFF. The chain employs TRBV6-1 and TRBJ1-1; D is perhaps TRBD1 (5 bases). V was pared by 0 bases and J by 1 base, with 15 bases between. Germline CDR1 reads MNHNS; CDR2 reads SASEGT. The CDR3 is made up of 17 amino acids.

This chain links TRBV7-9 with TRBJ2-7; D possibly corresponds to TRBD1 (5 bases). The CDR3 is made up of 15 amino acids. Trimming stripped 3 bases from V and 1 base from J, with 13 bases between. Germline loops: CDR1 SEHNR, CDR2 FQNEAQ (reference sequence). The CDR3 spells CASSFLQVVSYEQYF. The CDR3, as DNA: TGTGCCAGCAGCTTCCTACAGGTAGTGTCCTACGAGCAGTACTTC.

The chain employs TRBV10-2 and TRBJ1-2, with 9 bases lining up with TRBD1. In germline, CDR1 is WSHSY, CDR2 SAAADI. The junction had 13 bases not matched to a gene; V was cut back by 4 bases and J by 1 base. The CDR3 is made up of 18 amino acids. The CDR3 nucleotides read TGCGCCAGCAGTGCGGGTTTCGCGACAGGGGGATATAACTATGGCTACACCTTC. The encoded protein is CASSAGFATGGYNYGYTF.

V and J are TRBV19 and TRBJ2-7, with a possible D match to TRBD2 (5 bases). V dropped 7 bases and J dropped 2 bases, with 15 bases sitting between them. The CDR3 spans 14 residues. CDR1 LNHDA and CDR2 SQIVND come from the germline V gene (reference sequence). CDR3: CASTPFLGAYEQYF. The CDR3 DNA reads TGTGCCAGTACCCCTTTCCTCGGGGCCTACGAGCAGTACTTC.

CDR3 coding DNA: TGTGCCAGCAGCTTATCAACTGCCGGGACAGCCATTTCTAACTATGGCTACACCTTC. It specifies CASSLSTAGTAISNYGYTF. The chain is built from TRBV7-8 and TRBJ1-2, with 7 bases lining up with TRBD1. The V gene's germline CDR1 is SGHVS and CDR2 FQNEAQ. The CDR3 has 19 amino acids. V lost 2 bases to trimming and J lost 0 bases; unmatched junction nucleotides: 15.

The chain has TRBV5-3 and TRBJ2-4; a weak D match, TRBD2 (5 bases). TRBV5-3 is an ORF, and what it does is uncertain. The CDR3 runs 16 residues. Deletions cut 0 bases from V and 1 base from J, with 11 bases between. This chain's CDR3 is CARSLGGPAAKNIQYF. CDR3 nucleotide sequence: TGTGCCAGAAGCTTGGGAGGGCCGGCGGCCAAAAACATTCAGTACTTC.

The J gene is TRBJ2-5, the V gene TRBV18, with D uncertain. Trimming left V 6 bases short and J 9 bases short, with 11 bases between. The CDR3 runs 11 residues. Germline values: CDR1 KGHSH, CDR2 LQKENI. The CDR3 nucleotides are TGTGCCAGCTCCGGAGCGAGGTCCCAGTACTTC. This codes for CASSGARSQYF.

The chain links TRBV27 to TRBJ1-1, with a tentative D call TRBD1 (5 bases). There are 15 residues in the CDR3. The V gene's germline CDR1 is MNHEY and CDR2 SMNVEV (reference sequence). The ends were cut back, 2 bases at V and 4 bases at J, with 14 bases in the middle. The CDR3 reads CASSLRGLGGTEAFF. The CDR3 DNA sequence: TGTGCCAGCAGTTTAAGGGGTCTCGGCGGCACTGAAGCTTTCTTT.

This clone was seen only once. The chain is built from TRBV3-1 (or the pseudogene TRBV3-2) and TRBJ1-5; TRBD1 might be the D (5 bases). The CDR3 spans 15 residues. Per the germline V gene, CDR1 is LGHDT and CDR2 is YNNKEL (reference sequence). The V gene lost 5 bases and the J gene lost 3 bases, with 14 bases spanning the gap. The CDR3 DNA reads TGTGCCAGCAGCTACGGACACCAACTCAATCAGCCCCAGCATTTT. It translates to CASSYGHQLNQPQHF.

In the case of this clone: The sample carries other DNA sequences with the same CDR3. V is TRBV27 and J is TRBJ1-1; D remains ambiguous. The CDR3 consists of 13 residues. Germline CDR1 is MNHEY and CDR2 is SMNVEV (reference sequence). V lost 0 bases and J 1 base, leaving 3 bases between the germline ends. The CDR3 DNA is TGTGCCAGCAGTTTATCTCGGAACACTGAAGCTTTCTTT. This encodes CASSLSRNTEAFF.

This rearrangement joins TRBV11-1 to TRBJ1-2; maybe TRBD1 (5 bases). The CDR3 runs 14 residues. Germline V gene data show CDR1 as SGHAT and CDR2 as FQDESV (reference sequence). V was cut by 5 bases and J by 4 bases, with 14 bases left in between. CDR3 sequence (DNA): TGTGCCAGCAGCCAACCCCAGGGAGGCTATGGCTACACCTTC. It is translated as CASSQPQGGYGYTF.

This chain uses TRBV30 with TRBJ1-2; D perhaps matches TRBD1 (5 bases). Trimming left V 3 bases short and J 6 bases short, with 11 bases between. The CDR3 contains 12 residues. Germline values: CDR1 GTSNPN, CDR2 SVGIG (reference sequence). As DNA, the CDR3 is TGTGCCTGGAGAGTTGCAGGGAATGGCTACACCTTC. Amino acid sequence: CAWRVAGNGYTF.

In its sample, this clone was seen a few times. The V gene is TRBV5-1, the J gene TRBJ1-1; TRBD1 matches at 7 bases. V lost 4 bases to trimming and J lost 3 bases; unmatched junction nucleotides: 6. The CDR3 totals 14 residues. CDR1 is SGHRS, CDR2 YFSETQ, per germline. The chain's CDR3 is CASSLTGTYTEAFF. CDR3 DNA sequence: TGCGCCAGCAGCCTGACAGGGACTTACACTGAAGCTTTCTTT.

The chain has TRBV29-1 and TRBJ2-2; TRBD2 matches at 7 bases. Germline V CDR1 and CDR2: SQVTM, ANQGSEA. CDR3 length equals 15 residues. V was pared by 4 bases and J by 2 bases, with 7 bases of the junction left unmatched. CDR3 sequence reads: CSVARGRANTGELFF. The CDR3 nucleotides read TGCAGCGTTGCCCGGGGGAGGGCCAACACCGGGGAGCTGTTTTTT.

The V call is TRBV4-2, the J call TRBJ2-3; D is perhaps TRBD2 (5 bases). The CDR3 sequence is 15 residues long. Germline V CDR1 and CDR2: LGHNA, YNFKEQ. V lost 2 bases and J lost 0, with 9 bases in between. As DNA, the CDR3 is TGTGCCAGCAGCCAACCGGGGAAAAGCACAGATACGCAGTATTTT. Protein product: CASSQPGKSTDTQYF.